A single sample gave rise to the 16 T cell receptor beta chains below, sequenced in a study of cytomegalovirus exposure and HLA in healthy donors. Researchers ran the PCR with 60 Vbeta and 13 Jbeta primers. Repertoires were generated with immunoSEQ multiplex PCR, while TCRdb's copy carries only in-frame clones and drops some. The sample yields approximately 100,000 clones, about 89% seen once. Sequencing was carried out using PBMCs. The receptors were gathered from a man aged 30 to 45 in good health and CMV-seropositive.

The chain is built from TRBV5-4 and TRBJ2-7; tentative D call: TRBD1 (6 bases). The CDR3 is 14 residues long. The germline gives CDR1 SGHNT, CDR2 YYREEE (reference sequence). V dropped 4 bases and J dropped 2 bases, with 13 bases sitting between them. This CDR3 reads CASSPPTGTYEQYF. CDR3 coding DNA: TGTGCCAGCAGCCCACCGACAGGAACCTACGAGCAGTACTTC.

The CDR3 loop is CASSAGTGGYEQYF. The CDR3 DNA reads as TGCGCCAGCAGCGCAGGGACAGGTGGCTACGAGCAGTACTTC. The rearrangement links TRBV5-1 to TRBJ2-7, with 8 bases aligning to TRBD1. Germline V gene sequence: CDR1 SGHRS, CDR2 YFSETQ. This CDR3 has 14 amino acids. V shed 4 bases, J shed 3 bases, and the junction held 6 bases outside the gene matches.

Here the CDR3 reads CASSQVVPRGNTEAFF. CDR3 DNA: TGCGCCAGCAGCCAAGTAGTCCCCAGGGGCAACACTGAAGCTTTCTTT. The chain combines TRBV4-1 with TRBJ1-1; the D gene is possibly TRBD1 (6 bases). From germline, CDR1 is MGHRA and CDR2 YSYEKL. V lost 1 base, J lost 2 bases, and 14 bases lay in between. There are 16 residues in the CDR3.

The chain is built from TRBV2 and TRBJ1-2; D is unresolved. The CDR3 totals 13 residues. Germline CDR1 SNHLY, CDR2 FYNNEI. V lost 5 bases and J lost 2, with 9 bases in between. CDR3 DNA: TGTGCCAGCAGTTTACAAATGAACTATGGCTACACCTTC. This encodes CASSLQMNYGYTF. Based on the CDR3 plus reference TRBV2 and TRBJ1-2, the full variable domain is EPEVTQTPSHQVTQMGQEVILRCVPISNHLYFYWYRQILGQKVEFLVSFYNNEISEKSEIFDDQFSVERPDGSNFTLKIRSTKLEDSAMYFCASSLQMNYGYTFGSGTRLTVV.

The V and J genes are TRBV2 and TRBJ2-5, with unresolved D. The J call is in doubt because the DNA end fits TRBJ2-7 better. Germline V gives CDR1 SNHLY, CDR2 FYNNEI. The CDR3 totals 11 residues. CDR3 loop: CASSPNYEQYF. CDR3 in DNA: TGTGCCAGCAGTCCCAATTACGAGCAGTACTTC.

This rearrangement joins TRBV30 to TRBJ2-5; 7 bases map to TRBD1. The ends lost 2 bases at V and 5 bases at J; junction bases unmatched: 11. Germline values: CDR1 GTSNPN, CDR2 SVGIG (reference sequence). CDR3 size: 15 residues. CDR3 bases: TGTGCCTGGAGTAAGGGGGCGTGGGGGTGGGAGACCCAGTACTTC. Its protein product is CAWSKGAWGWETQYF.

This chain links TRBV7-8 with TRBJ2-3; D is uncertain. CDR3 length: 14 amino acids. The germline V and J ends were trimmed by 10 bases and 1 base, with 15 bases remaining between them. Germline lookup yields CDR1 SGHVS and CDR2 FQNEAQ. Written as DNA, the CDR3 is TGTGCCACCCACCCTAGAGTCCGCACAGATACGCAGTATTTT. Encoded protein: CATHPRVRTDTQYF.

CDR3 in amino acids: CASSYNSNQPQHF. For the CDR3, the DNA is TGTGCCAGCAGTTACAATAGCAATCAGCCCCAGCATTTT. V and J are TRBV28 and TRBJ1-5; D is unclear. With 4 bases removed from V and 0 bases from J, the gap between germline ends came to 4 bases. The CDR3 totals 13 residues. CDR1 is MDHEN and CDR2 is SYDVKM in the germline V gene.

J is TRBJ2-7 and V is TRBV27, with 8 bases lining up with TRBD1. The germline gives CDR1 MNHEY, CDR2 SMNVEV (reference sequence). V lost 8 bases and J lost 5; bases outside the gene matches: 11. The CDR3 consists of 14 residues. The CDR3 sequence: CASRPWTGTHEQYF. CDR3 DNA: TGTGCCAGCCGACCCTGGACAGGGACCCACGAGCAGTACTTC.

V and J are TRBV7-2 and TRBJ2-5, with 8 bases fitting TRBD2. CDR3 length: 17 residues. Trimming removed 0 bases from V and 4 bases from J; junction bases left unmatched: 10. Germline loops: CDR1 SGHTA, CDR2 FQGNSA. In DNA, the CDR3 is TGTGCCAGCAGCTTAGCCCCACTAGCGGCCTGGGGAGAGACCCAGTACTTC. Its translation is CASSLAPLAAWGETQYF.

As for this clone: This same CDR3 is encoded by further DNA sequences in the sample. This rearrangement joins TRBV27 to TRBJ1-2; D unresolved. This CDR3 is 13 amino acids long. The germline CDR1 and CDR2 sequences are MNHEY and SMNVEV (reference sequence). V lost 5 bases and J lost 2, with 9 bases in between. Here the CDR3 reads CASSGVGNYGYTF. The CDR3 nucleotides are TGTGCCAGCAGTGGTGTGGGCAACTATGGCTACACCTTC.

The chain is built from TRBV2 and TRBJ1-1; D unclear. V lost 4 bases to trimming and J lost 0 bases, with 6 bases between them. The germline CDR1 and CDR2 sequences are SNHLY and FYNNEI. This CDR3 spans 13 amino acids. The CDR3 protein is CASSAPVNTEAFF. The CDR3 nucleotides are TGTGCCAGCAGTGCCCCGGTGAACACTGAAGCTTTCTTT.

The V and J genes are TRBV9 and TRBJ2-1; 12 bases align to TRBD2. Germline CDR1 is SGDLS and CDR2 is YYNGEE. Losses at the gene ends were 0 bases for V and 3 bases for J; bases not matched to a gene: 7. CDR3 length equals 18 residues. DNA for the CDR3: TGTGCCAGCAGCGTAGAACTAGCGGGAGGCGGACTCTACAATGAGCAGTTCTTC. This translates into CASSVELAGGGLYNEQFF.

The chain couples TRBV5-1 to TRBJ1-6; no reliable D call. The CDR3 contains 13 residues. In germline, CDR1 is SGHRS, CDR2 YFSETQ. V shed 0 bases and J shed 8 bases, with 6 bases lying between them. In DNA, the CDR3 is TGCGCCAGCAGCTTGGATACGGATTCACCCCTCCACTTT. Translation: CASSLDTDSPLHF. Variable domain in full (rest from reference TRBV5-1 and TRBJ1-6): KAGVTQTPRYLIKTRGQQVTLSCSPISGHRSVSWYQQTPGQGLQFLFEYFSETQRNKGNFPGRFSGRQFSNSRSEMNVSTLELGDSALYLCASSLDTDSPLHFGNGTRLTVT.

V gene TRBV6-1 combines with J gene TRBJ2-7; no definite D call. The CDR3 extends over 12 amino acids. V was trimmed by 4 bases and J by 3 bases, leaving 7 bases between them. The V gene's germline CDR1 is MNHNS and CDR2 SASEGT. Here the CDR3 DNA reads TGTGCCAGCAGTGTCTTTATCTACGAGCAGTACTTC. As protein: CASSVFIYEQYF.

This chain uses TRBV5-1 with TRBJ1-1; a weak D match, TRBD1 (6 bases). This CDR3 comprises 14 residues. Germline-derived CDR1 and CDR2 are SGHRS and YFSETQ. Trimming shortened V by 4 bases and J by 4 bases, and 14 bases separated the two germline ends. CDR3 DNA: TGCGCCAGCAGCCCACAGGGTCGTGGCACTGAAGCTTTCTTT. Its translation: CASSPQGRGTEAFF.